What follows are 3 T cell receptor beta chains derived from one specimen sequenced in a study of blood T cell repertoires in COVID-19. The assay was immunoSEQ multiplex PCR, and TCRdb's table has in-frame clones only and misses some. Of 250,000 to 300,000 clones in the sample, 90% are singletons; the top ten hold roughly 1.1%. The sequenced sample consisted of PBMCs or T cells enriched from blood (not recorded which). Every receptor here comes from a woman in her twenties or thirties who had recovered from COVID-19.

This clone is a singleton in its sample. V gene TRBV19 combines with J gene TRBJ2-1; a weak D match, TRBD2 (6 bases). The CDR3 totals 17 residues. Per germline, CDR1 LNHDA and CDR2 SQIVND (reference sequence). The germline V and J ends were trimmed by 4 bases and 4 bases, with 20 bases remaining between them. CDR3: CASSTSPGTPRYNEQFF. The CDR3 DNA sequence: TGTGCCAGTAGTACCTCCCCCGGGACTCCGAGATACAATGAGCAGTTCTTC.

Concerning this clone: At one boundary the junction diverges from the germline segment, which might be a read error. The chain uses TRBV7-2 and TRBJ2-1; TRBD2 aligns across 10 bases. Germline V lookup: CDR1 SGHTA, CDR2 FQGNSA. There are 15 residues in the CDR3. CDR3 sequence: CASSLAGLAQNEQFF. The CDR3 nucleotides read TGTGCCAGCAGCCTAGCGGGACTAGCGCAGAATGAGCAGTTCTTC.

The chain joins TRBV11-2 to TRBJ2-1; TRBD1 agrees at 11 bases. This CDR3 is built from 17 residues. Germline V lookup: CDR1 SGHAT, CDR2 FQNNGV. V was clipped by 2 bases and J by 8 bases; unmatched bases: 11. CDR3 loop: CASSLTFGQGARDEQFF. CDR3 bases: TGTGCCAGCAGCTTAACTTTCGGACAGGGGGCTCGCGATGAGCAGTTCTTC.